This T cell receptor (beta chain) was recorded in a study of cytomegalovirus exposure and HLA in healthy donors. PCR was performed using 60 Vbeta and 13 Jbeta primers. Here immunoSEQ multiplex PCR was the method, and the copy in TCRdb shows in-frame clones only, minus some. The table includes some 90,000 clones, roughly 80% detected once. About this clone itself: Its antigen is still unknown.

The germline gives CDR1 SNHLY, CDR2 FYNNEI. Trimming took 0 bases from V and 6 from J, leaving 11 bases between them. There are 15 residues in the CDR3. Study-level results: Later analysis identified a missense DCLRE1C variant that was linked to TCR beta V- and J-gene trimming. Follow-up analysis seemed to connect common viral pathogens with several of the most significant clusters identified.

The specimen was PBMCs. The rearrangement joins TRBV2 to TRBJ2-2; tentatively, D is TRBD1 (5 bases). The origin of this receptor is a man aged 45-65 years in good health and CMV-seropositive. The chain's CDR3 is CASSEALPGSGELFF. As DNA, the CDR3 is TGTGCCAGCAGTGAAGCGCTTCCAGGGTCCGGGGAGCTGTTTTTT.